A selection of T cell receptor beta chains follows, all from one sample in a study of blood T cell repertoires in COVID-19. Profiling relied on immunoSEQ multiplex PCR, and the TCRdb table lists in-frame clones only, not all of them. The sample contains around 100,000 clones, 70% to 90% of which appear only once. Sequencing used peripheral blood. The source of these receptors is a woman in her thirties with acute or convalescent COVID-19. CDR3s include the opening cysteine and the closing phenylalanine or tryptophan. Fields, in order: D gene, J gene, clone size, V gene, CDR3 DNA, CDR3 protein. A D gene is named only where the DNA matches it firmly. Not all rows give a size; the values are once, few, many and, for expanded clones, a class.

D gene: TRBD1
J gene: TRBJ1-2
clone size: NA
V gene: TRBV5-1
CDR3 DNA: TGCGCCAGCAGTCCCGGGACAGGGGCCTTAGGCTACACCTTC
CDR3 protein: CASSPGTGALGYTF

D gene: NA
J gene: TRBJ2-7
clone size: NA
V gene: TRBV30
CDR3 DNA: TGTGCCTGGAGGCGGGACCGCCCCTACGAGCAGTACTTC
CDR3 protein: CAWRRDRPYEQYF

D gene: TRBD2
J gene: TRBJ2-1
clone size: NA
V gene: TRBV24-1
CDR3 DNA: TGTGCCACCAGTGGCGGGGGGACCTACAATGAGCAGTTCTTC
CDR3 protein: CATSGGGTYNEQFF

D gene: NA
J gene: TRBJ1-4
clone size: NA
V gene: TRBV28
CDR3 DNA: TGTGCCAGCAGATCGAGGGATGGGAATGAAAAACTGTTTTTT
CDR3 protein: CASRSRDGNEKLFF

D gene: TRBD1
J gene: TRBJ2-2
clone size: NA
V gene: TRBV19
CDR3 DNA: TGTGCCAGTAGCACTAAGGGGGCTGCGGCCGGGGAGCTGTTTTTT
CDR3 protein: CASSTKGAAAGELFF

D gene: NA
J gene: TRBJ2-2
clone size: NA
V gene: TRBV6-2/TRBV6-3
CDR3 DNA: TGTGCCAGCAGTCCGGGGGGCCCTGGGACCGGGGAGCTGTTTTTT
CDR3 protein: CASSPGGPGTGELFF

D gene: TRBD2
J gene: TRBJ2-7
clone size: NA
V gene: TRBV3-1/TRBV3-2
CDR3 DNA: TGTGCCAGCAGCCCCGCTAGCGGGGGGACCTACGAGCAGTACTTC
CDR3 protein: CASSPASGGTYEQYF

D gene: TRBD1
J gene: TRBJ1-6
clone size: NA
V gene: TRBV4-2
CDR3 DNA: TGTGCCAGCAGCGGACAGGGAATTTCACCCCTCCACTTT
CDR3 protein: CASSGQGISPLHF

D gene: TRBD1
J gene: TRBJ1-2
clone size: NA
V gene: TRBV15
CDR3 DNA: TGTGCCACCAGCAGACAGGGGGCCTATGGCTACACCTTC
CDR3 protein: CATSRQGAYGYTF

D gene: TRBD2
J gene: TRBJ2-7
clone size: NA
V gene: TRBV3-1/TRBV3-2
CDR3 DNA: TGTGCCAGCGCGCCCGGGGGGACCACCTACGAGCAGTACTTC
CDR3 protein: CASAPGGTTYEQYF

D gene: NA
J gene: TRBJ1-3
clone size: NA
V gene: TRBV6-1
CDR3 DNA: TGTGCCAGCAGTGATCACGGGAGGCACACGAGCTCTGGAAACACCATATATTTT
CDR3 protein: CASSDHGRHTSSGNTIYF

D gene: TRBD1
J gene: TRBJ2-2
clone size: NA
V gene: TRBV28
CDR3 DNA: TGTGCCAGCAGTCCGGACAGGGAGAACACCGGGGAGCTGTTTTTT
CDR3 protein: CASSPDRENTGELFF

D gene: NA
J gene: TRBJ2-2
clone size: NA
V gene: TRBV29-1
CDR3 DNA: TGCAGCGTTGAATCGGTGGCCGGGGAGCTGTTTTTT
CDR3 protein: CSVESVAGELFF

D gene: TRBD1
J gene: TRBJ1-2
clone size: NA
V gene: TRBV29-1
CDR3 DNA: TGCAGCGTTGGCGCGCCCCCCCGGACAGGGAGACACTATGGCTACACCTTC
CDR3 protein: CSVGAPPRTGRHYGYTF

D gene: TRBD2
J gene: TRBJ2-1
clone size: NA
V gene: TRBV7-6
CDR3 DNA: TGTGCCAGCAGCTTCCTAGCGGGGGGGGACAATGAGCAGTTCTTC
CDR3 protein: CASSFLAGGDNEQFF

D gene: TRBD1
J gene: TRBJ2-5
clone size: NA
V gene: TRBV28
CDR3 DNA: TGTGCCAGCAGGACGAACAGGGGGCGCGGCGGTGGACAAGAGACCCAGTACTTC
CDR3 protein: CASRTNRGRGGGQETQYF

D gene: NA
J gene: TRBJ2-7
clone size: NA
V gene: TRBV7-9
CDR3 DNA: TGTGCCAGCGCTACGGAGGCAGGGGTTGGCGAGCAGTACTTC
CDR3 protein: CASATEAGVGEQYF

D gene: TRBD2
J gene: TRBJ2-7
clone size: NA
V gene: TRBV6-2/TRBV6-3
CDR3 DNA: TGTGCCAGCAGTTACTCTCCTAGCGGGGTTTACGAGCAGTACTTC
CDR3 protein: CASSYSPSGVYEQYF

D gene: NA
J gene: TRBJ1-3
clone size: NA
V gene: TRBV10-3
CDR3 DNA: TGTGCCATCAGTGAGATGGAGGGACGAGGGTCTGGAAACACCATATATTTT
CDR3 protein: CAISEMEGRGSGNTIYF

D gene: NA
J gene: TRBJ2-3
clone size: NA
V gene: TRBV2
CDR3 DNA: TGTGCCAGTACAGCCCAGGGGTCGGATACGCAGTATTTT
CDR3 protein: CASTAQGSDTQYF

D gene: NA
J gene: TRBJ1-2
clone size: once
V gene: TRBV6-2/TRBV6-3
CDR3 DNA: TGTGCCAGCAGTTACTCCGGACAGAATGGCTACACCTTC
CDR3 protein: CASSYSGQNGYTF

D gene: NA
J gene: TRBJ2-1
clone size: once
V gene: TRBV19
CDR3 DNA: TGTGCCGCCAGGAGGTTCGGGGGCAATGAGCAGTTCTTC
CDR3 protein: CAARRFGGNEQFF

D gene: NA
J gene: TRBJ2-2
clone size: NA
V gene: TRBV11-2
CDR3 DNA: TGTGCCAGCATCAACCCGTGGCGAGGGACAGGGGAGCTGTTTTTT
CDR3 protein: CASINPWRGTGELFF

D gene: NA
J gene: TRBJ1-2
clone size: NA
V gene: TRBV10-3
CDR3 DNA: TGTGCCATCAGTGAGTCGAGTGGAGGGAACTATGGCTACACCTTC
CDR3 protein: CAISESSGGNYGYTF

D gene: NA
J gene: TRBJ1-3
clone size: NA
V gene: TRBV19
CDR3 DNA: TGTGCCAGTAAACGACAGTTCTTCTCTGGAAACACCATATATTTT
CDR3 protein: CASKRQFFSGNTIYF

D gene: NA
J gene: TRBJ1-2
clone size: NA
V gene: TRBV5-6
CDR3 DNA: TGTGCCAGCAGCTGGGGGCCGGCTGCTGGTGGCTACACCTTC
CDR3 protein: CASSWGPAAGGYTF

D gene: NA
J gene: TRBJ1-2
clone size: NA
V gene: TRBV5-1
CDR3 DNA: TGCGCCAGCAGCGCCTCTACAGGGCCCTCTTCTAACTATGGCTACACCTTC
CDR3 protein: CASSASTGPSSNYGYTF

D gene: TRBD2
J gene: TRBJ2-5
clone size: NA
V gene: TRBV9
CDR3 DNA: TGTGCCAGCAGCGTAGAGGGGGACACGGGACTAGCGGGCGCTTTCCAAGAGACGACCCAGTACTTC
CDR3 protein: CASSVEGDTGLAGAFQETTQYF

D gene: NA
J gene: TRBJ2-7
clone size: NA
V gene: TRBV18
CDR3 DNA: TGTGCCAGCTCACCACCGGGGTGGCAGGGGAGCAACGAGCAGTACTTC
CDR3 protein: CASSPPGWQGSNEQYF

D gene: NA
J gene: TRBJ2-7
clone size: NA
V gene: TRBV19
CDR3 DNA: TGTGCCAGTAGTAAGGGCGACAGAGGATTGGGGCAGTACTTC
CDR3 protein: CASSKGDRGLGQYF

D gene: NA
J gene: TRBJ1-1
clone size: NA
V gene: TRBV29-1
CDR3 DNA: TGCAGCGTAGGTGACTGGGGAGGGAACACTGAAGCTTTCTTT
CDR3 protein: CSVGDWGGNTEAFF

D gene: NA
J gene: TRBJ2-1
clone size: NA
V gene: TRBV7-3
CDR3 DNA: TGTGCCAGCAGCTTTGACCCGGGGTACGGTGAGCAGTTCTTC
CDR3 protein: CASSFDPGYGEQFF

D gene: NA
J gene: TRBJ1-1
clone size: NA
V gene: TRBV11-3
CDR3 DNA: TGTGCCAGCAGCTTAGGGTCTAATCTTAGGAACACTGAAGCTTTCTTT
CDR3 protein: CASSLGSNLRNTEAFF

D gene: NA
J gene: TRBJ2-7
clone size: few
V gene: TRBV2
CDR3 DNA: TGTGCCAGCAGTCCCAACCCAGTCTACGAGCAGTACTTC
CDR3 protein: CASSPNPVYEQYF